The TCR beta chain described here comes from a study of CD8 T cells in ankylosing spondylitis. Study results and limitations: Disease-linked clones were found to be CD8+ and relatively rare in peripheral blood. Among TCR beta sequences, a motif of fewer than 10 highly homologous variants appeared characteristic of ankylosing spondylitis blood. Past research had described some motif variants in reactive arthritis synovial fluid and blood.

Libraries for TCR beta were made by quantitative 5'-RACE with molecular barcodes. TCRdb recomputed calls from the 5' RACE reads with MiXCR, one row per CDR3 protein. The sample shows 150,000 to 200,000 distinct CDR3 sequences, roughly 18% of them seen only once. This clonotype was seen at least ten times. Its antigen is currently unknown. This CDR3 spans 15 amino acids. V lost 2 bases to trimming and J lost 11 bases, with 19 bases between them. Germline CDR1 SEHNR, CDR2 FQNEAQ (reference sequence). The sequence derives from a male donor between 10 and 30 years old with ankylosing spondylitis or in good health (not recorded which). This chain joins TRBV7-9 and TRBJ2-4, with D perhaps TRBD1 (7 bases). Sequenced material: blood, either unsorted or a sorted T cell fraction (not recorded which). The CDR3 region has the DNA TGTGCCAGCAGCTTATCTCGTGCAGGGGGGAATCTTCAGTACTTC. This codes for CASSLSRAGGNLQYF.